These T cell receptor beta chains were read from a single sample in a study of neurological immune-mediated disorders. TCRdb redid the calling of the 5' RACE reads with MiXCR, one entry per CDR3 protein. The sample contains about 46,000 distinct CDR3 sequences, 1.5% to 2% of which appear only once. The specimen sequenced was PBMCs. Receptors were obtained from a woman aged 40-49 years with multiple sclerosis. Each CDR3 is given with its conserved first and last residue. A D gene is named only where the DNA matches it firmly. Not all rows give a size; the values are once, few, many and, for expanded clones, a class.

CDR3: CASSRQEKLFF
DNA: TGTGCCAGCAGTAGACAGGAAAAACTGTTTTTT
size: many
length: 11
D: -
V: TRBV2
J: TRBJ1-4

CDR3: CASSLGAGGRDTEAFF
DNA: TGCGCCAGCAGCTTGGGGGCAGGGGGCCGGGACACTGAAGCTTTCTTT
size: many
length: 16
D: TRBD1
V: TRBV5-1
J: TRBJ1-1

CDR3: CSARVWDRGSNTEAFF
DNA: TGCAGTGCTAGAGTCTGGGACAGGGGTTCAAACACTGAAGCTTTCTTT
size: many
length: 16
D: TRBD1
V: TRBV20-1
J: TRBJ1-1

CDR3: CASSLGPGANVLTF
DNA: TGTGCCAGCAGCTTGGGGCCTGGGGCCAACGTCCTGACTTTC
size: many
length: 14
D: -
V: TRBV5-5
J: TRBJ2-6

CDR3: CASSSTGGENIQYF
DNA: TGTGCCAGCAGCTCAACAGGGGGGGAAAACATTCAGTACTTC
size: many
length: 14
D: -
V: TRBV7-9
J: TRBJ2-4

CDR3: CASSRDIAGEAFF
DNA: TGCGCCAGTAGTCGGGACATCGCAGGAGAAGCTTTCTTT
size: many
length: 13
D: -
V: TRBV5-1
J: TRBJ1-1

CDR3: CASSYMRGHSYEQYF
DNA: TGTGCCAGCAGTTACATGCGGGGACACTCCTACGAGCAGTACTTC
size: many
length: 15
D: -
V: TRBV6-2/TRBV6-3
J: TRBJ2-7

CDR3: CASSYGGGKWDYGYTF
DNA: TGTGCCAGCAGTTACGGTGGGGGGAAGTGGGACTATGGCTACACCTTC
size: many
length: 16
D: -
V: TRBV6-5
J: TRBJ1-2

CDR3: CASSLDGESEAFF
DNA: TGTGCCAGCAGTTTAGACGGGGAATCTGAAGCTTTCTTT
size: many
length: 13
D: -
V: TRBV12-3/TRBV12-4
J: TRBJ1-1

CDR3: CASSTGTRYEQYF
DNA: TGTGCCAGCAGTACCGGGACTAGGTACGAGCAGTACTTC
size: many
length: 13
D: TRBD2
V: TRBV7-2
J: TRBJ2-7

CDR3: CSARVAGDTDTQYF
DNA: TGCAGTGCTAGGGTAGCGGGGGACACAGATACGCAGTATTTT
size: many
length: 14
D: TRBD2
V: TRBV20-1
J: TRBJ2-3

CDR3: CASSPGHDEQYF
DNA: TGCGCCAGCAGCCCTGGACATGACGAGCAGTACTTC
size: many
length: 12
D: -
V: TRBV5-1
J: TRBJ2-7

CDR3: CASTHRDSGNQPQHF
DNA: TGTGCCAGCACACACCGGGACAGCGGTAATCAGCCCCAGCATTTT
size: many
length: 15
D: TRBD1
V: TRBV7-2
J: TRBJ1-5

CDR3: CASSRQGLLNNEQFF
DNA: TGTGCCAGCAGCCGACAGGGACTACTGAACAATGAGCAGTTCTTC
size: many
length: 15
D: -
V: TRBV7-2
J: TRBJ2-1

CDR3: CASSYQRYNEQFF
DNA: TGTGCCAGCAGTTACCAAAGGTACAATGAGCAGTTCTTC
size: many
length: 13
D: -
V: TRBV6-5
J: TRBJ2-1

CDR3: CSASLGLAGEQFF
DNA: TGCAGTGCTAGTCTAGGACTAGCTGGTGAGCAGTTCTTC
size: many
length: 13
D: TRBD2
V: TRBV20-1
J: TRBJ2-1

CDR3: CASSGQGFTEAFF
DNA: TGTGCCAGCAGCGGGCAGGGTTTCACTGAAGCTTTCTTT
size: few
length: 13
D: -
V: TRBV5-5
J: TRBJ1-1

CDR3: CASSRPRDFYGYTF
DNA: TGTGCCAGCAGCAGACCCCGGGATTTCTATGGCTACACCTTC
size: many
length: 14
D: -
V: TRBV21-1
J: TRBJ1-2

CDR3: CASSLGQSSYNSPLHF
DNA: TGTGCCAGCAGCTTAGGACAGAGCTCCTATAATTCACCCCTCCACTTT
size: medium-sized
length: 16
D: -
V: TRBV7-9
J: TRBJ1-6

CDR3: CSARRRADAAFF
DNA: TGCAGTGCTAGACGCCGGGCAGATGCAGCTTTCTTT
size: -
length: 12
D: -
V: TRBV20-1
J: TRBJ1-1

CDR3: CASSLISPPLEKLFF
DNA: TGTGCCAGCAGTTTGATCAGTCCTCCTCTGGAAAAACTGTTTTTT
size: many
length: 15
D: -
V: TRBV6-5
J: TRBJ1-4